One and the same sample provided the 16 T cell receptor beta chains below, sequenced in a study of blood T cell repertoires in COVID-19. TCRdb's copy holds only in-frame clones and misses some; the assay was immunoSEQ multiplex PCR. The table has 50,000 to 65,000 clones, 80% to 90% seen once. The sample consisted of peripheral blood. These receptors were obtained from a man in his forties or fifties with active COVID-19.

This rearrangement joins TRBV3-1 (or the pseudogene TRBV3-2) to TRBJ1-1, with a weak D call TRBD1 (5 bases). Trimming removed 4 bases at V and 1 base at J, with 13 bases between. CDR3 size: 15 residues. Germline V gene data show CDR1 as LGHDT and CDR2 as YNNKEL (reference sequence). For the CDR3, the DNA is TGTGCCAGCAGCCCCGAAGGAGGGGAGAACACTGAAGCTTTCTTT. Translating gives CASSPEGGENTEAFF.

The chain joins TRBV2 to TRBJ1-1; TRBD1 might be the D (6 bases). V lost 4 bases to trimming and J lost 1 base, with 19 bases between them. Germline V gene sequence: CDR1 SNHLY, CDR2 FYNNEI. The CDR3 covers 17 residues. CDR3 protein: CASSVPLSGQRNTEAFF. The CDR3 nucleotides are TGTGCCAGCAGTGTCCCCTTATCCGGACAGAGGAACACTGAAGCTTTCTTT.

This chain joins TRBV3-1 (or the pseudogene TRBV3-2) and TRBJ2-7; 9 nucleotides line up with TRBD1. J lost 2 bases, V lost 2 bases, and 4 bases had no gene match. The CDR3 is 15 amino acids. The V gene's germline CDR1 is LGHDT and CDR2 YNNKEL (reference sequence). The CDR3 is CASSQTQGAAYEQYF. The CDR3 DNA sequence: TGTGCCAGCAGCCAAACACAGGGGGCAGCCTACGAGCAGTACTTC.

The chain combines TRBV24-1 with TRBJ2-1; 12 bases agree with TRBD2. J lost 10 bases, V lost 5 bases, and 14 bases had no gene match. Looked up from germline, CDR1 is KGHDR and CDR2 is SFDVKD. The CDR3 length is 17 residues. The CDR3 DNA reads as TGTGCCACCAGTGCCCCACCGACTAGCGGGAGAACGGGAGAGCAGTTCTTC. Its protein product is CATSAPPTSGRTGEQFF.

In its sample, this clone is medium-sized. The rearrangement links TRBV9 to TRBJ1-5; TRBD1 matches 8 bases. CDR3 length: 13 residues. CDR1 is SGDLS, CDR2 YYNGEE, per germline. Trimming removed 0 bases from V and 7 bases from J; junction bases left unmatched: 0. CDR3 nucleotide sequence: TGTGCCAGCAGCGTAGCAGGGGGCCAGCCCCAGCATTTT. It translates to CASSVAGGQPQHF. Complete variable domain (other parts from reference TRBV9 and TRBJ1-5): DSGVTQTPKHLITATGQRVTLRCSPRSGDLSVYWYQQSLDQGLQFLIQYYNGEERAKGNILERFSAQQFPDLHSELNLSSLELGDSALYFCASSVAGGQPQHFGDGTRLSIL.

The chain uses TRBV19 and TRBJ1-2, with D tentatively TRBD1 (6 bases). Trimming removed 8 bases from V and 0 bases from J, with 19 bases in between. The CDR3 runs 16 residues. CDR1 and CDR2 (germline): LNHDA, SQIVND (reference sequence). CDR3 residues: CASRPKGGTANYGYTF. The CDR3 bases are TGTGCCAGTCGCCCCAAGGGGGGGACGGCTAACTATGGCTACACCTTC.

The V gene is TRBV7-9, the J gene TRBJ1-1; weak D call: TRBD1 (5 bases). The CDR3 totals 16 residues. Trimming shortened V by 1 base and J by 0 bases, and 12 bases separated the two germline ends. CDR1 SEHNR and CDR2 FQNEAQ come from the germline V gene (reference sequence). CDR3 nucleotides: TGTGCCAGCAGCTTAGTAGCGGGGACGGTGAACACTGAAGCTTTCTTT. As protein: CASSLVAGTVNTEAFF.

This clone has a single count. This rearrangement joins TRBV18 to TRBJ1-1, with D perhaps matching TRBD1 (5 bases). This CDR3 comprises 15 residues. V was pared by 5 bases and J by 6 bases, with 19 bases between. Germline V lookup: CDR1 KGHSH, CDR2 LQKENI. Here the CDR3 DNA reads TGTGCCAGCTCATCGACTTCTATTGGGGCCCCTGAAGCTTTCTTT. Its protein is CASSSTSIGAPEAFF.

The gene calls are TRBV28 and TRBJ1-4; no definite D call. The CDR3 is 11 amino acids. Germline lookup yields CDR1 MDHEN and CDR2 SYDVKM. V was trimmed by 7 bases and J by 5 bases, leaving 5 bases between them. CDR3 residues: CASTINEKLFF. CDR3 DNA: TGTGCCAGCACCATCAATGAAAAACTGTTTTTT.

As DNA, the CDR3 is TGTGCCAGCTCACCTCCTTACAGGGTTGGCACTGAAGCTTTCTTT. Protein sequence: CASSPPYRVGTEAFF. The J gene is TRBJ1-1, the V gene TRBV18; D is perhaps TRBD1 (6 bases). Germline CDR1 KGHSH, CDR2 LQKENI. The CDR3 length is 15 residues. The V end lost 3 bases, the J end lost 4 bases, and 15 bases lay between the germline ends.

The genes are TRBV29-1 and TRBJ2-3; maybe TRBD1 (5 bases). CDR1 SQVTM and CDR2 ANQGSEA come from the germline V gene. V lost 2 bases and J 1 base, leaving 10 bases between the germline ends. The CDR3 totals 14 residues. CDR3 in amino acids: CSVERQTGTDTQYF. CDR3 sequence (DNA): TGCAGCGTTGAAAGGCAGACAGGCACAGATACGCAGTATTTT.

The chain is built from TRBV6-4 and TRBJ2-1, with TRBD2 matching 7 bases. Germline V lookup: CDR1 MRHNA, CDR2 SNTAGT. Unmatched junction bases numbered 8, after V lost 3 bases and J lost 3 bases. CDR3 length: 16 residues. The CDR3, as DNA: TGTGCCAGCAGTGATCTGAGTAGCGGGCTCTACAATGAGCAGTTCTTC. It encodes CASSDLSSGLYNEQFF.

This clone was observed a few times. The CDR3 loop reads CASSPETSGIYEQYF. In DNA, the CDR3 is TGTGCCAGCAGCCCAGAGACTAGCGGGATCTACGAGCAGTACTTC. The V and J genes are TRBV5-6 and TRBJ2-7, with 11 bases that match TRBD2. Germline V gene sequence: CDR1 SGHDT, CDR2 YYEEEE. After removal of 4 bases from V and 3 bases from J, the junction contained 6 bases not matched to a gene. CDR3 length: 15 residues.

The V call is TRBV6-6, the J call TRBJ2-2; 8 nucleotides line up with TRBD1. The V and J ends lost 6 bases and 7 bases, in that order; junction bases with no gene match: 10. The CDR3 is 15 amino acids. Per germline, CDR1 MNHNY and CDR2 SVGAGI (reference sequence). CDR3 in amino acids: CASSPTQGAGGELFF. CDR3 sequence (DNA): TGTGCCAGCAGCCCGACGCAGGGGGCGGGCGGGGAGCTGTTTTTT.

This chain uses TRBV18 with TRBJ2-5, with 7 bases lining up with TRBD1. The CDR3 runs to 14 residues. Germline V lookup: CDR1 KGHSH, CDR2 LQKENI. The J segment lost 4 bases and the V segment lost 1 base, leaving 3 bases of the junction unmatched. The CDR3 DNA sequence: TGTGCCAGCTCACCACGGACAGGTCCAGAGACCCAGTACTTC. Translating it yields CASSPRTGPETQYF.

V and J are TRBV5-1 and TRBJ2-3, with a possible D match to TRBD1 (6 bases). This CDR3 contains 14 residues. V lost 2 bases, J lost 3 bases, and 10 bases lay in between. CDR1 and CDR2 (germline): SGHRS, YFSETQ. CDR3 DNA sequence: TGCGCCAGCAGCTTATCGCAGGGGACAGATACGCAGTATTTT. Translating gives CASSLSQGTDTQYF.